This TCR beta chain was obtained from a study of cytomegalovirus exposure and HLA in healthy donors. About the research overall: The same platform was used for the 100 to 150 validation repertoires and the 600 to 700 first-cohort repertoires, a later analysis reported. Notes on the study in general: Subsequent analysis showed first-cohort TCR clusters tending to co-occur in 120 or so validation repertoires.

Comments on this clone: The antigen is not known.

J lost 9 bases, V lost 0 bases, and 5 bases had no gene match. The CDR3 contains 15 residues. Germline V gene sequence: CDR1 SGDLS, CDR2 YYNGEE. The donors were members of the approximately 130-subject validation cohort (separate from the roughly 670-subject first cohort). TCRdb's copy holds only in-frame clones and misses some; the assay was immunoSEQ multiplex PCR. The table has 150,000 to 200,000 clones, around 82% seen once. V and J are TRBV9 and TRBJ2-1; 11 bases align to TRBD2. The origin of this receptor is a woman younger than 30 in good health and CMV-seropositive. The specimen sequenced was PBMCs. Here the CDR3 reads CASSVVGSGGVEQFF. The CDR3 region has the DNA TGTGCCAGCAGCGTAGTCGGTAGCGGGGGGGTTGAGCAGTTCTTC.